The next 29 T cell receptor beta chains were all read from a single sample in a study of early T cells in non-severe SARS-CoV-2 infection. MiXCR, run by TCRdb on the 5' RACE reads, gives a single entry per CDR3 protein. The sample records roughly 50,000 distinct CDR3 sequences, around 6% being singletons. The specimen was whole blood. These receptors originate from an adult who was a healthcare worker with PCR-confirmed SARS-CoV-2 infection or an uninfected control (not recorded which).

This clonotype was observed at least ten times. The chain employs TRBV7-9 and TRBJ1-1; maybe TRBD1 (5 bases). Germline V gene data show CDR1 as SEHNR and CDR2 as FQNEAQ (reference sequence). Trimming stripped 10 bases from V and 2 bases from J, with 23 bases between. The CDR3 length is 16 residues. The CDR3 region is CATQFLVGAINTEAFF. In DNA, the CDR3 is TGTGCCACTCAATTCCTGGTAGGGGCCATCAACACTGAAGCTTTCTTT.

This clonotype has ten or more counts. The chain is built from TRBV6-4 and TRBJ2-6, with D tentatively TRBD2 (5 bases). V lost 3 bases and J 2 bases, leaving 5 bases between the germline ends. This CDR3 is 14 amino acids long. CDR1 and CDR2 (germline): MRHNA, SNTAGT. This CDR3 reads CASSELAGANVLTF. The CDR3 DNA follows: TGTGCCAGCAGTGAACTAGCTGGGGCCAACGTCCTGACTTTC.

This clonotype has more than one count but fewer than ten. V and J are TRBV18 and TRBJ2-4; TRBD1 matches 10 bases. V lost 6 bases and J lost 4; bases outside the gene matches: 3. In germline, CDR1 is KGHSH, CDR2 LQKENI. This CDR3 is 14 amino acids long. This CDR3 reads CASSQGQGKNIQYF. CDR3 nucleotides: TGTGCCAGCTCGCAGGGACAGGGGAAAAACATTCAGTACTTC.

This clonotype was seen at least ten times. As DNA, the CDR3 is TGTGCCAGCAGCCAAGACTCGGGGACTTCACCCCTCCACTTT. This sequence encodes CASSQDSGTSPLHF. This chain joins TRBV6-6 and TRBJ1-6, with D possibly being TRBD1 (5 bases). The V end was cut by 6 bases, the J end by 9 bases, with 15 bases between. CDR1 MNHNY and CDR2 SVGAGI come from the germline V gene (reference sequence). This CDR3 region has 14 residues.

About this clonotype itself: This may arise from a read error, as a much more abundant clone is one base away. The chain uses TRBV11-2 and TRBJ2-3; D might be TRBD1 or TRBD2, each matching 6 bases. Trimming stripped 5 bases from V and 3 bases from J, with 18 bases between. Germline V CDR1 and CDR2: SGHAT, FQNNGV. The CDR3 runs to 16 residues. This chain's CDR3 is CASSLARGRKTDTQYF. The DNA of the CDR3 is TGTGCCAGCAGCCTTGCTCGGGGGCGGAAGACAGATACGCAGTATTTT.

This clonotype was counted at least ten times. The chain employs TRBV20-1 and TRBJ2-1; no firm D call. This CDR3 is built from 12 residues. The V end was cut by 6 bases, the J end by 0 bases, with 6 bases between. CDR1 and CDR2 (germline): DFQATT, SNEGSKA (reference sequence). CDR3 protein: CSAIVSYNEQFF. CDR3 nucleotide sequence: TGCAGTGCGATCGTCTCCTACAATGAGCAGTTCTTC.

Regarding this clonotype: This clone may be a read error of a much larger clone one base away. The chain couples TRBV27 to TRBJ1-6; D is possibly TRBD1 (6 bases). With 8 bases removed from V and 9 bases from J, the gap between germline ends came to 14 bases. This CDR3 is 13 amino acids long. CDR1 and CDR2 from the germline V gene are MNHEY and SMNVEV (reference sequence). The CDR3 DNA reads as TGTGCCAGCCGACGACAGGTGGTTTCACCCCTCCACTTT. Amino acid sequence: CASRRQVVSPLHF.

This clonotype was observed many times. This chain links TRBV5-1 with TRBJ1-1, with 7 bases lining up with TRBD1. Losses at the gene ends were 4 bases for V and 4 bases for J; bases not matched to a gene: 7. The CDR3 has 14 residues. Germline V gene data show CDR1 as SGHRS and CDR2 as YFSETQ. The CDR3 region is CASSPTGIGTEAFF. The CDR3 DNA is TGCGCCAGCAGCCCGACAGGGATCGGCACTGAAGCTTTCTTT.

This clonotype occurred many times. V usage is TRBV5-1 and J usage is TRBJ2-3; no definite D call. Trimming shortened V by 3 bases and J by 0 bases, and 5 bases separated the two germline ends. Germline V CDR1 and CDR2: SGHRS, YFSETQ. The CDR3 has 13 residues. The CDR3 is CASSSTSTDTQYF. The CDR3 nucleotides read TGCGCCAGCAGCTCGACTAGCACAGATACGCAGTATTTT.

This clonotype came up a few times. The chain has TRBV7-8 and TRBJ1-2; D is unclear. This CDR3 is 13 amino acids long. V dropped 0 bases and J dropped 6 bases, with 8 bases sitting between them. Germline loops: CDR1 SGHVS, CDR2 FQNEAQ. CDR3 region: CASSLATANGYTF. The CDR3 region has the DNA TGTGCCAGCAGCTTAGCCACAGCTAATGGCTACACCTTC.

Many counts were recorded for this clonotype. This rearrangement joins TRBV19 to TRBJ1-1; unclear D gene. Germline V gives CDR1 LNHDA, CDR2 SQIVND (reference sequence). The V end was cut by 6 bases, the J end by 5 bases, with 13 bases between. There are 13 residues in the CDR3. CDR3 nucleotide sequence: TGTGCCAGTAGCACCGCTGGGGTGACTGAAGCTTTCTTT. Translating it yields CASSTAGVTEAFF.

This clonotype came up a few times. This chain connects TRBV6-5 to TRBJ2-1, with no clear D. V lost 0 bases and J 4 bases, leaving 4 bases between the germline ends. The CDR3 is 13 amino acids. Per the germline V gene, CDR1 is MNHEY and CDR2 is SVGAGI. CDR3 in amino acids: CASSYSGYNEQFF. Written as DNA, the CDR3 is TGTGCCAGCAGTTACTCCGGATACAATGAGCAGTTCTTC.

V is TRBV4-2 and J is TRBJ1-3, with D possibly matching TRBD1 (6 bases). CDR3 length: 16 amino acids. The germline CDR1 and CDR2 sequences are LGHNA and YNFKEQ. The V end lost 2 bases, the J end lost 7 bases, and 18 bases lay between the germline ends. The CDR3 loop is CASSQIGGGPRNTIYF. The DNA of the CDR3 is TGTGCCAGCAGCCAAATTGGGGGGGGCCCTCGGAACACCATATATTTT.

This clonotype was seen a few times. The CDR3 spells CASSPRTSGRGDEQFF. The CDR3 DNA reads TGTGCCAGCAGCCCCCGGACTAGCGGGAGGGGAGATGAGCAGTTCTTC. The V call is TRBV5-6, the J call TRBJ2-1; 15 bases are shared with TRBD2. This CDR3 contains 16 residues. V was pared by 4 bases and J by 8 bases, with 7 bases of the junction left unmatched. The germline CDR1 and CDR2 sequences are SGHDT and YYEEEE.

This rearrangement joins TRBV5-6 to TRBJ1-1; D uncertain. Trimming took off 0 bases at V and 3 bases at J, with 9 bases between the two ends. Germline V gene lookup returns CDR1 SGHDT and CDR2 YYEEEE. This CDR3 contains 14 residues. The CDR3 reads CASSLGVGDTEAFF. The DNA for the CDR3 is TGTGCCAGCAGCTTGGGTGTGGGAGACACTGAAGCTTTCTTT.

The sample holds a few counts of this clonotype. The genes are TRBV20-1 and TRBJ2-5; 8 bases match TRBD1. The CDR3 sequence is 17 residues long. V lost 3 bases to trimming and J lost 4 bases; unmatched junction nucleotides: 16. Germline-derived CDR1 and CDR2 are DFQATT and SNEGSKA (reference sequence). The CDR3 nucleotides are TGCAGTGCTAGGAGGCCTGGGACAGGTGGCCATACAGAGACCCAGTACTTC. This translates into CSARRPGTGGHTETQYF.

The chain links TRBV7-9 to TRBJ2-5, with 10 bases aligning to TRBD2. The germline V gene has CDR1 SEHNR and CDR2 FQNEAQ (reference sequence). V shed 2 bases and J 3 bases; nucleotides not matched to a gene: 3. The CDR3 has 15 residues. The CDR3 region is CASSLQGLAEETQYF. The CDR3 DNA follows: TGTGCCAGCAGCTTACAAGGACTAGCGGAAGAGACCCAGTACTTC. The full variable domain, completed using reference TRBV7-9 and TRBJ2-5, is DTGVSQNPRHKITKRGQNVTFRCDPISEHNRLYWYRQTLGQGPEFLTYFQNEAQLEKSRLLSDRFSAERPKGSFSTLEIQRTEQGDSAMYLCASSLQGLAEETQYFGPGTRLLVL.

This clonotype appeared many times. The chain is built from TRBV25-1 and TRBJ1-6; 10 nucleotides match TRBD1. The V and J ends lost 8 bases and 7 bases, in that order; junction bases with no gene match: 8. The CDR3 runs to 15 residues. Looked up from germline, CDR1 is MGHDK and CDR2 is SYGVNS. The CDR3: CASQRQGAKNSPLHF. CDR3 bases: TGTGCCAGCCAAAGACAGGGGGCAAAGAATTCACCCCTCCACTTT.

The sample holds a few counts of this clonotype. CDR3: CASTPRAYEQYF. Written as DNA, the CDR3 is TGTGCCAGCACCCCTCGGGCTTACGAGCAGTACTTC. The genes are TRBV12-3 or TRBV12-4 and TRBJ2-7; no clear D gene. The CDR3 loop spans 12 amino acids. Trimming pared 7 bases from V and 4 bases from J, leaving 11 bases between.

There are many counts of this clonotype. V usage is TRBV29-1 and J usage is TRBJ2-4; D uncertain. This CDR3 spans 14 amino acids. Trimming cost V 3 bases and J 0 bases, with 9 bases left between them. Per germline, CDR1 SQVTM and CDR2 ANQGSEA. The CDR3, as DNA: TGCAGCGTTGATGGTGGGGAAGCCAAAAACATTCAGTACTTC. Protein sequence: CSVDGGEAKNIQYF.

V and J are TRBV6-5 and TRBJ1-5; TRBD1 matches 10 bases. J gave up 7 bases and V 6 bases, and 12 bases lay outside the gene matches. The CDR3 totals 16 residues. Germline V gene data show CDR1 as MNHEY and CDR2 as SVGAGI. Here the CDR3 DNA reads TGTGCCAGCAGGAGAACGGGACAGGGGAAGGGACAGCCCCAGCATTTT. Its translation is CASRRTGQGKGQPQHF.

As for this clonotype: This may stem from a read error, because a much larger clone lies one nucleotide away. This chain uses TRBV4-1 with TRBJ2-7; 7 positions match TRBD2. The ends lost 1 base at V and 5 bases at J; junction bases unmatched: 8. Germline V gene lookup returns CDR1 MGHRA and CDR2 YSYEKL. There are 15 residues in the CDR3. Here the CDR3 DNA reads TGCGCCAGCAGCCAAGCTCCAGCGGGAACCCACGAGCAGTACTTC. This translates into CASSQAPAGTHEQYF.

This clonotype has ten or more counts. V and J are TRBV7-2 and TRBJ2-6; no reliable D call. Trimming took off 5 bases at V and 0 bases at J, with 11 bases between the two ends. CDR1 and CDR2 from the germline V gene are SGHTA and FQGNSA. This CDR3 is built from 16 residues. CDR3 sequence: CASSPSRSSGANVLTF. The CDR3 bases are TGTGCCAGCAGCCCGAGCAGGAGCTCTGGGGCCAACGTCCTGACTTTC.

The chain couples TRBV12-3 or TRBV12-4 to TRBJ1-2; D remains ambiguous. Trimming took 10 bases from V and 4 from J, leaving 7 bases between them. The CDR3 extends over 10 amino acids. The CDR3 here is CAIYLYGYTF. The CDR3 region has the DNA TGTGCCATCTACCTCTATGGCTACACCTTC.

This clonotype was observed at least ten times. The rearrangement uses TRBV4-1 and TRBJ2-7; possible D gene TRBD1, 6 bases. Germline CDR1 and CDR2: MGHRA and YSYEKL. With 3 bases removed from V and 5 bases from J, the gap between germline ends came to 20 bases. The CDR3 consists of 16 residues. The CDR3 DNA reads TGCGCCAGCAGCCATAGACAGGTAGCGTTGGCAAACGAGCAGTACTTC. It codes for CASSHRQVALANEQYF.

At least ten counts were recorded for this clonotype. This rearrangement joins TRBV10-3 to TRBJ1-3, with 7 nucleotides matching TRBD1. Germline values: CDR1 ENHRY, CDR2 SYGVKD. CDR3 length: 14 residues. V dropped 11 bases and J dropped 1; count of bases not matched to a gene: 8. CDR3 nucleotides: TGTGCCGCCCTAGAACAGGGGTCTGGAAACACCATATATTTT. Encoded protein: CAALEQGSGNTIYF.

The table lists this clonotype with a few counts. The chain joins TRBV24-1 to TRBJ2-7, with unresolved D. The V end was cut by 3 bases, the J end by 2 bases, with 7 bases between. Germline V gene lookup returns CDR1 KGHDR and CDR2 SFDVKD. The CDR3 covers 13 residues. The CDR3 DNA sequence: TGTGCCACCAGTGATGCCTCTACCTACGAGCAGTACTTC. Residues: CATSDASTYEQYF.

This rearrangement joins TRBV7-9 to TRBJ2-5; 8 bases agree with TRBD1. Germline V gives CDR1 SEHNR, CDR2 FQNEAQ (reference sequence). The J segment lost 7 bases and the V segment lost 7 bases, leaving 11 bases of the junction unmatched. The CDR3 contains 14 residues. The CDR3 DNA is TGTGCCAGCACCCCGGGACAGGCCCCCGGGACCCAGTACTTC. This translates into CASTPGQAPGTQYF.

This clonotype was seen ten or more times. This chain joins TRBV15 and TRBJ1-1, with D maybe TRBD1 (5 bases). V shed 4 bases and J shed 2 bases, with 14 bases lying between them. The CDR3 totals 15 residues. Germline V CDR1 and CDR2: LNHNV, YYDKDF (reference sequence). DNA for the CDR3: TGTGCCACCAGCACCTTACAAGGGGTAAACACTGAAGCTTTCTTT. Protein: CATSTLQGVNTEAFF.